This T cell receptor beta chain derives from a study of Graves' ophthalmopathy and Graves' hyperthyroidism. At the level of the study: The blood sample was drawn at first diagnosis and before any treatment.

Moderate-to-severe activity, CAS at least 3, NOSPECS at least 4 and duration under 3 months characterized donors with ophthalmopathy. A diagnosis was made from clinical symptoms together with serum thyroxine, TRAb, thyroid ultrasound and orbital computed tomography. Amplification targeted the TCR beta CDR3 regions, with RNA transcripts as the source material. The workflow started with a first-round RT-PCR run with HTBI primers and then moved on to a second-round multiplex PCR. Using its own MiXCR run on the multiplex PCR reads, TCRdb lists one record per CDR3 protein. The table has fewer than 600,000 distinct CDR3 sequences, about 15% seen once; the top ten hold about 9.4%. Study results and limitations: Ophthalmopathy progression was predicted with 65% to 71% sensitivity and 72.22% specificity.

This clonotype was recorded many times. Its antigen is not known. The sample comprised blood. This receptor was obtained from a woman in her thirties with Graves' ophthalmopathy.

CDR3: CASSSPGPTSGRGSYEQYF. The CDR3 bases are TGCGCCAGCAGCTCCCCGGGACCGACTAGCGGGAGGGGGTCGTACGAGCAGTACTTC. This chain joins TRBV5-1 and TRBJ2-7; the match to TRBD2 covers 14 bases. CDR3 length equals 19 residues. Germline CDR1 reads SGHRS; CDR2 reads YFSETQ. J was trimmed by 4 bases and V by 3 bases; bases with no gene match: 15.